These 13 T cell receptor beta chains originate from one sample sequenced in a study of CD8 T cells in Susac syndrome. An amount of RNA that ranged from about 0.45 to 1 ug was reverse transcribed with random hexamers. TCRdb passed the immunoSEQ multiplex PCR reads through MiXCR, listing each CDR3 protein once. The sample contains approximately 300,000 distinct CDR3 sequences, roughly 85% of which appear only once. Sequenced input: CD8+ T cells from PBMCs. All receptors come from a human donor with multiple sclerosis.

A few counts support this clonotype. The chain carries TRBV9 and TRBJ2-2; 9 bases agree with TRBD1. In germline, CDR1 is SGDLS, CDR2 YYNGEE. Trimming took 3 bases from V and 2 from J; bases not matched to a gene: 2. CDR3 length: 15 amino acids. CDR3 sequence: CASSGDRVNTGELFF. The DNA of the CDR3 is TGTGCCAGCAGCGGGGACAGGGTCAACACCGGGGAGCTGTTTTTT.

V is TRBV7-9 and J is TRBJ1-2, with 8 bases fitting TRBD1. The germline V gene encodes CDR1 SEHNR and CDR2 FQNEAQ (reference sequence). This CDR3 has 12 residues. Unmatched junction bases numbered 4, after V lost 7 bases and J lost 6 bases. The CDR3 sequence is CASNQQGDGYTF. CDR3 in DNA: TGTGCCAGCAACCAACAGGGGGATGGCTACACCTTC. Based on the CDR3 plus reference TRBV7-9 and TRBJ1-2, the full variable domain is DTGVSQNPRHKITKRGQNVTFRCDPISEHNRLYWYRQTLGQGPEFLTYFQNEAQLEKSRLLSDRFSAERPKGSFSTLEIQRTEQGDSAMYLCASNQQGDGYTFGSGTRLTVV.

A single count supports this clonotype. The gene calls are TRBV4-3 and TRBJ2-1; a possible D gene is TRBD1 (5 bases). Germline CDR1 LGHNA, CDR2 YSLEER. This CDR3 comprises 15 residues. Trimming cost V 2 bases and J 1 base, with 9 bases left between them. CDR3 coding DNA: TGCGCCAGCAGCCAACCCGCAGGGTCCTACAATGAGCAGTTCTTC. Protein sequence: CASSQPAGSYNEQFF.

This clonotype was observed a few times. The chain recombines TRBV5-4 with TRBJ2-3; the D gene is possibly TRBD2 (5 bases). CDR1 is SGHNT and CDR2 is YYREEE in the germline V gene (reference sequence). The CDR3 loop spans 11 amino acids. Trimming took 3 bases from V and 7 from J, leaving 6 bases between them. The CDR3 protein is CASSWRYTQYF. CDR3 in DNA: TGTGCCAGCAGCTGGAGGTATACGCAGTATTTT.

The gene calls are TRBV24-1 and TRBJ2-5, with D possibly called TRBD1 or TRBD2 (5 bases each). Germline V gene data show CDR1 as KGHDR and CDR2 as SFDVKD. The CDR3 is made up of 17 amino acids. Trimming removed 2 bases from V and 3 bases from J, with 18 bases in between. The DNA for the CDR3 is TGTGCCACCAGTGATTCCCCGGGGCCGCTAAGAAAAGAGACCCAGTACTTC. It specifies CATSDSPGPLRKETQYF.

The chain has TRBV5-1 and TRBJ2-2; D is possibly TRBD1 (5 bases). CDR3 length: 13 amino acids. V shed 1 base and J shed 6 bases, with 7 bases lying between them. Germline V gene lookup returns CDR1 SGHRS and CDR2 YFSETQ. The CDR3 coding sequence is TGCGCCAGCAGCTTGCTAGGGGCCGGGGAGCTGTTTTTT. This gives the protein CASSLLGAGELFF.

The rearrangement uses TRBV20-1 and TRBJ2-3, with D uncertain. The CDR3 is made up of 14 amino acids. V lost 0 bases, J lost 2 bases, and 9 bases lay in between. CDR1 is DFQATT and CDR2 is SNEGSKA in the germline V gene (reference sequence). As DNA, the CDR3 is TGCAGTGCTAGAGATCGGGCCCTCACAGATACGCAGTATTTT. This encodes CSARDRALTDTQYF.

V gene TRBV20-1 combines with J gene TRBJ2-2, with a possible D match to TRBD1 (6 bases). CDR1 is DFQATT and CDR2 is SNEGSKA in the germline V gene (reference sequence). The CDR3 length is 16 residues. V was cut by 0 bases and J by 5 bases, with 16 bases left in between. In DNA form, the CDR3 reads TGCAGTGCTAGAGATTTTGGGACAACGGGGACCGGGGAGCTGTTTTTT. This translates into CSARDFGTTGTGELFF.

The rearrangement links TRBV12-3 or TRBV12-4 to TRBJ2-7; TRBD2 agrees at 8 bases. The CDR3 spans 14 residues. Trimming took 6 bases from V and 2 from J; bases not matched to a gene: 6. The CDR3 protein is CASSPPAGAYEQYF. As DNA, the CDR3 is TGTGCCAGCAGCCCCCCAGCGGGGGCCTACGAGCAGTACTTC.

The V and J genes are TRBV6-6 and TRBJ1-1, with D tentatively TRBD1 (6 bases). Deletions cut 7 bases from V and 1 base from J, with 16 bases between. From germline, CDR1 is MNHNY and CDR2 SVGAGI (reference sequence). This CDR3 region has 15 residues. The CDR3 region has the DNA TGTGCCAGCACCTCGATGACGGACAGGAACACTGAAGCTTTCTTT. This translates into CASTSMTDRNTEAFF.

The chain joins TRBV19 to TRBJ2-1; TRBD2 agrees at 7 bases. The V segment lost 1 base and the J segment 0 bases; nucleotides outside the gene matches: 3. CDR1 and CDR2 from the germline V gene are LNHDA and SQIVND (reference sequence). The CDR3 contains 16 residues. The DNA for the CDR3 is TGTGCCAGTAGTATAGGCCGCGGGAGCTCCTACAATGAGCAGTTCTTC. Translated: CASSIGRGSSYNEQFF.

CDR3 in DNA: TGTGCCAGCAGTACCCGTTACGATGAGCAGTTCTTC. Translated: CASSTRYDEQFF. The chain employs TRBV27 and TRBJ2-1; no definite D call. Germline CDR1 is MNHEY and CDR2 is SMNVEV (reference sequence). This CDR3 comprises 12 residues. With 5 bases removed from V and 8 bases from J, the gap between germline ends came to 10 bases.

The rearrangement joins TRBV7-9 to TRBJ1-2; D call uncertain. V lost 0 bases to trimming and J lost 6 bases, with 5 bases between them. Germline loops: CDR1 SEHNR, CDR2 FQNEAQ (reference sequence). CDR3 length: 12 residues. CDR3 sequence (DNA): TGTGCCAGCAGCTTAGCTTCGGATGGCTACACCTTC. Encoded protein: CASSLASDGYTF.